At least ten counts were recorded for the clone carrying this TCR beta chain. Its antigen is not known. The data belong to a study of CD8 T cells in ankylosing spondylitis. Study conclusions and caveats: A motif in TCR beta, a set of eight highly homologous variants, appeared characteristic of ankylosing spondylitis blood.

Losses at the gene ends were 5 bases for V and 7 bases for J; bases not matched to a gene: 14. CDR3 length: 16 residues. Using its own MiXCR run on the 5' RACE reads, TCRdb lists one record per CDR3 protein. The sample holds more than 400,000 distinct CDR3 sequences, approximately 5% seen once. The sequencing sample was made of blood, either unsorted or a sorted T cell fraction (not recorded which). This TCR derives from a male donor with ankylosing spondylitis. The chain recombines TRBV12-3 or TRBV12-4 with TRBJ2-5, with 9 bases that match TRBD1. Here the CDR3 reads CASSPRDRVPLGTQYF. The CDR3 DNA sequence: TGTGCCAGCAGTCCACGGGACAGGGTCCCTCTGGGGACCCAGTACTTC.